There are a few counts of the clone carrying this T cell receptor beta chain. Its antigen remains unidentified. As for treatment: roughly 11-day PBMC culture with coronavirus spike peptide pools or control peptides (ViraFEST assay). Collection of the unexposed donor's CD4+ T cells took place before the COVID-19 pandemic (2011-2018). Cultures used around 2.2 million PBMCs per well, 10 IU/ml IL-2 and about 10 ug/ml peptides. The data originate from a study of vaccination and CD4 T cells after COVID-19. Sequence data for DNA of cultured CD4+ T cells were generated by the Oncomine TCR Beta short-read assay. Genomic DNA was drawn out of CD4+ T cells grown in culture. TCRdb recomputed calls from the PCR reads with MiXCR, one row per CDR3 protein. The table shows about 6,900 distinct CDR3 sequences, with roughly a third occurring only once. This TCR was sampled from a human donor in good health. Input material: CD4+ T cells from blood, cultured in vitro.

The CDR3 region is CASSPQRTAFGMGGYTF. The DNA of the CDR3 is TGTGCCAGCTCACCACAACGGACAGCTTTTGGGATGGGTGGCTACACCTTC. V and J are TRBV18 and TRBJ1-2; maybe TRBD1 (6 bases). The V and J ends lost 1 base and 7 bases respectively, with 22 bases between them. The V gene's germline CDR1 is KGHSH and CDR2 LQKENI. This CDR3 region has 17 residues.